The clone carrying this T cell receptor (beta chain) occurred many times. Antigen: not known. This sample is part of a study of identical twins. The study, taken as a whole, reports: Zero-insertion results could be subject to partial confounding by invariant MAIT and iNKT cells.

TCRdb recomputed calls from the 5' RACE reads with MiXCR, one row per CDR3 protein. The table records some 600,000 distinct CDR3 sequences, about 7.1% of them present only once. The CDR3 consists of 14 residues. Germline V gives CDR1 MDHEN, CDR2 SYDVKM. The V segment lost 2 bases and the J segment 8 bases; nucleotides outside the gene matches: 7. With no exceptions, donors were healthy Caucasians. This sample was shared with a second study, whose subject was yellow fever vaccine responses in identical twins. That study reports: The T cell response to vaccination in identical twins was reportedly partly convergent and partly personalized.

The TCR originated in a woman aged 18 to 35 in good health. The sequencing sample was made of PBMCs. The V gene is TRBV28, the J gene TRBJ2-7; 9 bases align to TRBD1. CDR3 amino acids: CASSLSGTGSQQYV. The CDR3 DNA reads as TGTGCCAGCAGTTTAAGCGGGACAGGGTCCCAGCAGTACGTC.